The rows below give T cell receptor beta chains drawn from one sample of a study of shared clonotypes between healthy human individuals. Assay used: immunoSEQ multiplex PCR; TCRdb lists only in-frame clones, some missing. The table includes around 100,000 clones, about 68% detected once. Input material: memory CD8+ T cells sorted from blood. The receptors stem from a man younger than 40 in good health. Both conserved end residues are part of each CDR3.

v_gene | CDR3aa
TRBV7-9 | CASSFDRVGTGELFF
TRBV2 | CASSAGLAGPYTDTQYF
TRBV11-3 | CASTPKRAAADTDIGTEAFF
TRBV14 | CASSPLFGGSSYNEQFF
TRBV19 | CASSPGSLSPAQHF
TRBV5-4 | CASSSDGNSRELFF
TRBV7-9 | CASSLGAYEQFF
TRBV19 | CASSTGLAGVSEQFF
TRBV28 | CASSLTSGGEDGEAFF
TRBV6-6 | CASSADTDTQYF
TRBV5-6 | CASSTRQSNQPQHF
TRBV7-8 | CASTRRDIQNEQFF
TRBV7-9 | CASSSNLKEGKETQYF
TRBV27 | CASSLGPSGNTIYF
TRBV15 | CATSRDLSYEQYF
TRBV29-1 | CSVEAPSGRGTQYF
TRBV12-2 | CASRLALHDHKPETQYF
TRBV6-6 | CASSDSGSRYEQYF
TRBV14 | CASSQESGGRREQFF
TRBV4-3 | CASSQAQGGDSYYEQYF
TRBV7-9 | CASSLKGAGHNEKLFF
TRBV11-2 | CASSLRGRGAHPNTEAFF
TRBV18 | CASSPGLARSDEQFF
TRBV7-8 | CASSLVLRTSLDEQFF
TRBV6-1 | CASSEEVGPYSNQPQHF
TRBV14 | CASSQNHREGRDNEQFF
TRBV7-4 | CASSLGVTEAFF
TRBV10-3 | CAISMTVNTEAFF
TRBV7-9 | CASSFPTGTANTGELFF
TRBV11-2 | CASSHGTSGETQYF
TRBV7-2 | CASSKQGRDNQPQHF
TRBV6-4 | CASSAGNTGELFF
TRBV5-1 | CASSREDGTDTQYF
TRBV7-9 | CASSSPQIWETQYF